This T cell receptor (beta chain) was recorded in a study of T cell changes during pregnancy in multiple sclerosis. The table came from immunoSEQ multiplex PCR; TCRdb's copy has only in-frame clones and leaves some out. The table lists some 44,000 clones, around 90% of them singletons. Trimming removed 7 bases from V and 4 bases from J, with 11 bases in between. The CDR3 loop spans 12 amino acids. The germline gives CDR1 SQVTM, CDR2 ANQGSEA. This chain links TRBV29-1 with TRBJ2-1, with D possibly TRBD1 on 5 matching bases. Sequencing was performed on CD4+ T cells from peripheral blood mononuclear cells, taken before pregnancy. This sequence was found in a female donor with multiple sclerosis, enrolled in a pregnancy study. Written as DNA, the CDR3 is TGCAGCGGACAGAAATTGTACAATGAGCAGTTCTTC. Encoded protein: CSGQKLYNEQFF.